One sample yielded the 8 T cell receptor beta chains listed below, sequenced in a study of blood T cell repertoires in COVID-19. Sequenced by immunoSEQ multiplex PCR; TCRdb stores in-frame clones only, minus some. The sample contains 220,000 or so clones, 80% to 90% of which appear only once. The sequenced sample was peripheral blood. The receptors shown here come from a man aged 25-45 years with active or convalescent COVID-19.

The chain joins TRBV6-2 or TRBV6-3 to TRBJ2-5; 8 bases line up with TRBD1. CDR3 length: 14 amino acids. CDR1 is MNHEY, CDR2 SVGEGT, per germline. With 4 bases clipped from V and 2 bases from J, the junction kept 3 bases outside the gene matches. The DNA for the CDR3 is TGTGCCAGCAGTTCCCGGGACAGGCAAGAGACCCAGTACTTC. Translation gives CASSSRDRQETQYF.

The sample holds one count of this clone. The J gene is TRBJ2-1, the V gene TRBV28; TRBD2 is a possible D gene (6 bases). The CDR3 is 13 amino acids. The V gene lost 7 bases and the J gene lost 8 bases, with 15 bases spanning the gap. Per the germline V gene, CDR1 is MDHEN and CDR2 is SYDVKM. The CDR3 loop is CASTYGGIDEQFF. As DNA, the CDR3 is TGTGCCAGCACCTACGGAGGGATAGATGAGCAGTTCTTC.

Of note for this clone: A read error is possible here, since a much larger clone lies one base away. Other DNA sequences in this sample translate to the same CDR3. The rearrangement joins TRBV5-6 to TRBJ1-1; D remains unclear. CDR1 is SGHDT and CDR2 is YYEEEE in the germline V gene. V dropped 0 bases and J dropped 1 base, with 4 bases sitting between them. The CDR3 sequence is 13 residues long. CDR3 loop: CASSLAGNTEAFF. The CDR3 region has the DNA TGTGCCAGCAGCTTGGCCGGGAACACTGAAGCTTTCTTT.

The genes are TRBV5-4 and TRBJ2-3; the D gene is possibly TRBD2 (5 bases). Per the germline V gene, CDR1 is SGHNT and CDR2 is YYREEE (reference sequence). V lost 9 bases and J lost 0, with 14 bases in between. The CDR3 has 14 residues. The CDR3 is CAIRGLVSTDTQYF. In nucleotides, the CDR3 is TGTGCCATACGAGGGCTAGTCAGCACAGATACGCAGTATTTT.

This clone was found once. This chain uses TRBV5-4 with TRBJ2-7; D gene unclear. With 0 bases removed from V and 0 bases from J, the gap between germline ends came to 10 bases. The CDR3 sequence is 15 residues long. Germline CDR1 reads SGHNT; CDR2 reads YYREEE (reference sequence). The DNA for the CDR3 is TGTGCCAGCAGCTTGGCGGCGGAGAGCTCCTACGAGCAGTACTTC. This translates into CASSLAAESSYEQYF.

The chain couples TRBV29-1 to TRBJ2-7; D is perhaps TRBD2 (5 bases). The length of the CDR3 is 14 residues. Trimming cost V 5 bases and J 3 bases, with 17 bases left between them. CDR1 is SQVTM, CDR2 ANQGSEA, per germline. CDR3 DNA: TGCAGCGTTTCGGAGGTGGGCAAGGACTACGAGCAGTACTTC. Amino acid sequence: CSVSEVGKDYEQYF.

The V and J genes are TRBV4-1 and TRBJ1-2; a weak D match, TRBD1 (5 bases). V was pared by 3 bases and J by 4 bases, with 12 bases between. The CDR3 spans 14 residues. CDR1 MGHRA and CDR2 YSYEKL come from the germline V gene. For the CDR3, the DNA is TGCGCCAGCAGCCAGGGGGGGAACCGCTATGGCTACACCTTC. This encodes CASSQGGNRYGYTF.

The chain employs TRBV7-9 and TRBJ1-4; D perhaps matches TRBD1 (5 bases). Germline V gives CDR1 SEHNR, CDR2 FQNEAQ (reference sequence). V was pared by 5 bases and J by 8 bases, with 18 bases between. The CDR3 is 15 residues long. CDR3 sequence (DNA): TGTGCCAGCAGCCCCTCGGGAGGGGCCGGGGAAAAACTGTTTTTT. This gives the protein CASSPSGGAGEKLFF. The variable domain in full, with the rest retrieved from reference TRBV7-9 and TRBJ1-4, is DTGVSQNPRHKITKRGQNVTFRCDPISEHNRLYWYRQTLGQGPEFLTYFQNEAQLEKSRLLSDRFSAERPKGSFSTLEIQRTEQGDSAMYLCASSPSGGAGEKLFFGSGTQLSVL.